Sequencing of this T cell receptor (beta chain) was carried out in a study of blood T cell repertoires in COVID-19. Study background: In each case, the material was cDNA or gDNA derived from T cells, B-cell-depleted T cells, or PBMCs.

Germline V gene lookup returns CDR1 LNHDA and CDR2 SQIVND (reference sequence). This CDR3 region has 17 residues. The V gene lost 4 bases and the J gene lost 2 bases, with 15 bases spanning the gap. Authors' processing steps: The assay estimated nucleated cells by amplifying reference gene primers. Using immunoSEQ multiplex PCR, the repertoire was profiled, and TCRdb retains in-frame clones only, with some absent. V, J and clone size are taken as reported in that table, and D and trimming were inferred from the DNA itself. This sample has more than 120,000 clones; about nine tenths occur once, and the top ten carry around 0.91%.

This clonotype was obtained from a woman aged 45-60 years with acute or convalescent COVID-19. The chain recombines TRBV19 with TRBJ2-6; tentative D call: TRBD1 (6 bases). Sequencing used peripheral blood. The CDR3 here is CASSTLMQGTGANVLTF. The CDR3 nucleotides are TGTGCCAGTAGTACCCTGATGCAGGGGACTGGGGCCAACGTCCTGACTTTC. Full variable domain (remainder filled in from reference TRBV19 and TRBJ2-6): DGGITQSPKYLFRKEGQNVTLSCEQNLNHDAMYWYRQDPGQGLRLIYYSQIVNDFQKGDIAEGYSVSREKKESFPLTVTSAQKNPTAFYLCASSTLMQGTGANVLTFGAGSRLTVL.